This TCR beta chain is drawn from a study of cytomegalovirus exposure and HLA in healthy donors. Study-wide findings and caveats: For most TCR beta V segments, an earlier analysis put the productive rate at about 87% or about 30% of the time.

With 60 Vbeta and 13 Jbeta primers, the PCR was carried out. TCRdb keeps only in-frame clones here, not all; method: immunoSEQ multiplex PCR. The sample consists of more than 110,000 clones, 70% of them appearing once. With regard to this clone: Its antigen is not identified.

The ends lost 2 bases at V and 7 bases at J; junction bases unmatched: 7. The CDR3 is 15 residues long. Germline V gene data show CDR1 as KGHSH and CDR2 as LQKENI. The TCR comes from a woman in her sixties in good health and CMV-seropositive. Sample: PBMCs. The rearrangement links TRBV18 to TRBJ1-1, with TRBD1 identical over 10 bases. CDR3 nucleotides: TGTGCCAGCTCACCATTGGGGACAGGGGAGGTTGAAGCTTTCTTT. It translates to CASSPLGTGEVEAFF.